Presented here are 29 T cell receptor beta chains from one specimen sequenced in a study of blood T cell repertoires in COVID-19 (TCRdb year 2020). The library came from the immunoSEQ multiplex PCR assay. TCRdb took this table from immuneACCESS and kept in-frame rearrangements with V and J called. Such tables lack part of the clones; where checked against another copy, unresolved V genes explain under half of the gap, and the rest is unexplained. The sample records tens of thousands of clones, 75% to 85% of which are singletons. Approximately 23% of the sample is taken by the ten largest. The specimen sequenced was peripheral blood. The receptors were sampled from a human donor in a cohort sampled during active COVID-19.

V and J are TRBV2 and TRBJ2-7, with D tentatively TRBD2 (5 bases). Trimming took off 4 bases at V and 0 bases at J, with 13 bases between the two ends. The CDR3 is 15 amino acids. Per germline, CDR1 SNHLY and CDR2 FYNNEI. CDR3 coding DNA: TGTGCCAGCAGTGTAAGCGGAGGAAGCTCCTACGAGCAGTACTTC. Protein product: CASSVSGGSSYEQYF.

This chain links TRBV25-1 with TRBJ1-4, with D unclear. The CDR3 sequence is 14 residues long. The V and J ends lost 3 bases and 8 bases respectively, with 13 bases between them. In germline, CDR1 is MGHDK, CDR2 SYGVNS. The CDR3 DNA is TGTGCCAGCAGTGAGAGTGAGGCGGGGGAAAAACTGTTTTTT. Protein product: CASSESEAGEKLFF. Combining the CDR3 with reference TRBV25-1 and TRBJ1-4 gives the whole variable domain EADIYQTPRYLVIGTGKKITLECSQTMGHDKMYWYQQDPGMELHLIHYSYGVNSTEKGDLSSESTVSRIRTEHFPLTLESARPSHTSQYLCASSESEAGEKLFFGSGTQLSVL.

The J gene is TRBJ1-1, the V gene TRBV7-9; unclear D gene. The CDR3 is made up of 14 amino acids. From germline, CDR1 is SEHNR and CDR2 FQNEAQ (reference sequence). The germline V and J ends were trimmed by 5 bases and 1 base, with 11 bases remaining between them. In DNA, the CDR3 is TGTGCCAGCAGCCAGAGGTTGGGGAACACTGAAGCTTTCTTT. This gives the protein CASSQRLGNTEAFF.

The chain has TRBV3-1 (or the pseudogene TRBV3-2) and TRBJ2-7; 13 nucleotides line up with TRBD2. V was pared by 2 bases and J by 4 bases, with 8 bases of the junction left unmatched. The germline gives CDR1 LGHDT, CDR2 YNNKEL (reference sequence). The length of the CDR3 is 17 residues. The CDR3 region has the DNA TGTGCCAGCAGCCAATCGGGACTAGCGGGGAAGCCATACGAGCAGTACTTC. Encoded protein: CASSQSGLAGKPYEQYF.

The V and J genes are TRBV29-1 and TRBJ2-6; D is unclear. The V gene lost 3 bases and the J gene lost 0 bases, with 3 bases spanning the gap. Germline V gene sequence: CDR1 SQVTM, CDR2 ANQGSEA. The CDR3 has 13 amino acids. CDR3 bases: TGCAGCGTTGACAACTCTGGGGCCAACGTCCTGACTTTC. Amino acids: CSVDNSGANVLTF.

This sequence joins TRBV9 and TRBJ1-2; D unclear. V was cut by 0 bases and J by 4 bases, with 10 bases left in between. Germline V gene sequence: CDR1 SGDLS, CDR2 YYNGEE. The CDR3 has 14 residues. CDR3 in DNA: TGTGCCAGCAGCGTAGATGAGTCCTTCTATGGCTACACCTTC. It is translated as CASSVDESFYGYTF.

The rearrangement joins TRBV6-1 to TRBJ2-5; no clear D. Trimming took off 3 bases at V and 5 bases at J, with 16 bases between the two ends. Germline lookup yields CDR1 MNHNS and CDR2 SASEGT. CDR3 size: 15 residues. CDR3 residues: CASSDPAVFGETQYF. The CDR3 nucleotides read TGTGCCAGCAGTGACCCCGCGGTGTTCGGTGAGACCCAGTACTTC.

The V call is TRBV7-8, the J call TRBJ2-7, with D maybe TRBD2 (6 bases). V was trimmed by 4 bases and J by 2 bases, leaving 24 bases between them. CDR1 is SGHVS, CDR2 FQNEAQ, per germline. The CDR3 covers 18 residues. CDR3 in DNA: TGTGCCAGCAGCTCCATAGGTGAGACTAGAGGAAGTCCCTACGAGCAGTACTTC. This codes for CASSSIGETRGSPYEQYF.

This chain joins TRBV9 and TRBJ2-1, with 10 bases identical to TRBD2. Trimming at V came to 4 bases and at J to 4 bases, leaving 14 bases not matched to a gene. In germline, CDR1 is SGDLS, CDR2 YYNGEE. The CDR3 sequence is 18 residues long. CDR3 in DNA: TGTGCCAGCAGCCCCGGGGCTAGCGGGAGTATCGTGTACAATGAGCAGTTCTTC. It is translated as CASSPGASGSIVYNEQFF.

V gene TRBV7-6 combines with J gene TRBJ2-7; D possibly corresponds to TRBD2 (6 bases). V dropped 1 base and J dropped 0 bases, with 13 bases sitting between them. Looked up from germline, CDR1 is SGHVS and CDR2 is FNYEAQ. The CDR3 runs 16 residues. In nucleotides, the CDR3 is TGTGCCAGCAGCTTAGAGCGGCGGGAATACTCCTACGAGCAGTACTTC. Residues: CASSLERREYSYEQYF.

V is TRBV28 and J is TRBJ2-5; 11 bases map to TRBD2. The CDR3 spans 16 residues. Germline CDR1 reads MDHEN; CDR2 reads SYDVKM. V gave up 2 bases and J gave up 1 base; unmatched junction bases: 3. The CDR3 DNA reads TGTGCCAGCAGTTTAGGGGGACTAGCGGCCCAAGAGACCCAGTACTTC. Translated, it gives CASSLGGLAAQETQYF.

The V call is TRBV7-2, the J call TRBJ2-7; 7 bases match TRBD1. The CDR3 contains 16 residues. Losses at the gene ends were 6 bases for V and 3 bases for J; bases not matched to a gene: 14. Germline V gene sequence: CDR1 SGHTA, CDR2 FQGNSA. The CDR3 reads CASSPGRGKSLYEQYF. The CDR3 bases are TGTGCCAGCAGTCCTGGCAGGGGGAAGTCTCTCTACGAGCAGTACTTC.

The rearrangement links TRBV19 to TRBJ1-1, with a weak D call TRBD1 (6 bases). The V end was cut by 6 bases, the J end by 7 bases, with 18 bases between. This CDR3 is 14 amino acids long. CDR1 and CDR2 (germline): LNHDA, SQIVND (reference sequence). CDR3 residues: CASRSPGQKIEAFF. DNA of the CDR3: TGTGCCAGTAGGAGTCCGGGACAAAAGATTGAAGCTTTCTTT.

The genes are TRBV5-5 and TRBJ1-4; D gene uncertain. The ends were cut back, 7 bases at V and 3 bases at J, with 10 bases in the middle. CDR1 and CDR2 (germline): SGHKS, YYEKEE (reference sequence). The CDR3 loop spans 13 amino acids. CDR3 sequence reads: CASRGPSNEKLFF. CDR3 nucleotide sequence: TGTGCCAGCCGGGGTCCGTCTAATGAAAAACTGTTTTTT.

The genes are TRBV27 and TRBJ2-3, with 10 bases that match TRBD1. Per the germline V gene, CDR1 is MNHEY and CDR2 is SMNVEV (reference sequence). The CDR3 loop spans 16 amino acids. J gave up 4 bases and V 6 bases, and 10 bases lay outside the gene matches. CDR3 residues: CASRGLVGTGADTQYF. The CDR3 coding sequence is TGTGCCAGCAGGGGCTTGGTCGGGACAGGGGCAGATACGCAGTATTTT.

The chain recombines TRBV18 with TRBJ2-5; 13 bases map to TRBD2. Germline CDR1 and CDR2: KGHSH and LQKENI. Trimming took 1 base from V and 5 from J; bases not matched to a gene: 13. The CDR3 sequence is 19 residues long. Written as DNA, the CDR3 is TGTGCCAGCTCACCACTAGGACTAGCGGGAGTACTGGTGAGGGAGACCCAGTACTTC. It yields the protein CASSPLGLAGVLVRETQYF.

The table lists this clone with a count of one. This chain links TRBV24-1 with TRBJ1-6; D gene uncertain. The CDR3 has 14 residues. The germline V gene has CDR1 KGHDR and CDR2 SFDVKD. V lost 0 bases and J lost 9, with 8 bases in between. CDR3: CATSDLSPGSPLHF. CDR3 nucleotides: TGTGCCACCAGTGATTTGTCGCCGGGTTCACCCCTCCACTTT.

The CDR3 region has the DNA TGTGCCAGCAGCTTAGATCCCCCCGCGGTCAGCCACTTT. It codes for CASSLDPPAVSHF. The genes are TRBV11-2 and TRBJ1-6; D is unresolved. The length of the CDR3 is 13 residues. Germline V gives CDR1 SGHAT, CDR2 FQNNGV. Between the trimmed V and J ends, which lost 0 bases and 18 bases, there was a span of 15 bases.

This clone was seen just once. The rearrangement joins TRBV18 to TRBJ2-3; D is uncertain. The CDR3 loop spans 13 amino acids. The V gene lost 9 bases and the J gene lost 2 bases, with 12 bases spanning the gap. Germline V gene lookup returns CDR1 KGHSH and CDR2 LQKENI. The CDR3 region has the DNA TGTGCCAGTGGAGCCCGGTTCACAGATACGCAGTATTTT. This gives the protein CASGARFTDTQYF.

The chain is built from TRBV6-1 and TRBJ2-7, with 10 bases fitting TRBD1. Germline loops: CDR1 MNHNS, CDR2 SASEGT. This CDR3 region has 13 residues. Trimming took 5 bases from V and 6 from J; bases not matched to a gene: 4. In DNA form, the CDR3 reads TGTGCCAGCAGTCGGGACAGGGGTGGCGAGCAGTACTTC. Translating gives CASSRDRGGEQYF.

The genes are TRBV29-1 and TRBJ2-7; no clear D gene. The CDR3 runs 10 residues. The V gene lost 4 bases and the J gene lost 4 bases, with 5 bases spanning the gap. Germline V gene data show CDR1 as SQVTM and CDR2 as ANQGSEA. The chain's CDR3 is CSVAGYEQYF. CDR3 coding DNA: TGCAGCGTTGCCGGGTACGAGCAGTACTTC.

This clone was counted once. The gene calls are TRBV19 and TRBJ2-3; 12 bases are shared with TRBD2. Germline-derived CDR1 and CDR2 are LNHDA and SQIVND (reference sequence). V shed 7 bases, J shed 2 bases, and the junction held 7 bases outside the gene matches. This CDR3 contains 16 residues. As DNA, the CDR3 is TGTGCCAGTACACTAGCGGGGGGCCAACCCACAGATACGCAGTATTTT. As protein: CASTLAGGQPTDTQYF.

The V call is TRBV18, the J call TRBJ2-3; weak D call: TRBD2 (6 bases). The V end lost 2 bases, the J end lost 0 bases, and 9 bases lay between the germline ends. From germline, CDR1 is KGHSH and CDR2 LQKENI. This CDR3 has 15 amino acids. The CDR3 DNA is TGTGCCAGCTCACCAATCGGGACTAGCACAGATACGCAGTATTTT. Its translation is CASSPIGTSTDTQYF. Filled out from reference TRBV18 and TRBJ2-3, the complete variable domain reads NAGVMQNPRHLVRRRGQEARLRCSPMKGHSHVYWYRQLPEEGLKFMVYLQKENIIDESGMPKERFSAEFPKEGPSILRIQQVVRGDSAAYFCASSPIGTSTDTQYFGPGTRLTVL.

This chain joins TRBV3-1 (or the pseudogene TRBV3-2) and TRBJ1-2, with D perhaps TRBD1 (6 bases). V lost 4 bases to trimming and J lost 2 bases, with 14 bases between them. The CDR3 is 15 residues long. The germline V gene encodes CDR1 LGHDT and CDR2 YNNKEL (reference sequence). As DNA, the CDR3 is TGTGCCAGCAGCCCCTGGGGGCCGGTGAACTATGGCTACACCTTC. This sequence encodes CASSPWGPVNYGYTF.

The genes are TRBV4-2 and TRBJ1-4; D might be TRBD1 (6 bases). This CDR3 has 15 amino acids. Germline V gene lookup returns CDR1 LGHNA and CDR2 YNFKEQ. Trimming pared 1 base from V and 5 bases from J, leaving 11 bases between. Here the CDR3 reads CASSQVQGKNEKLFF. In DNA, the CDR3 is TGTGCCAGCAGCCAAGTTCAGGGGAAAAATGAAAAACTGTTTTTT.

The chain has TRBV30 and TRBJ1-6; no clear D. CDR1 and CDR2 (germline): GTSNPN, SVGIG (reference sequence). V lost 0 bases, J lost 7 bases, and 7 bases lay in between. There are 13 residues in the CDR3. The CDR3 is CAWSVLENSPLHF. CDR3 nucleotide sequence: TGTGCCTGGAGTGTACTTGAGAATTCACCCCTCCACTTT.

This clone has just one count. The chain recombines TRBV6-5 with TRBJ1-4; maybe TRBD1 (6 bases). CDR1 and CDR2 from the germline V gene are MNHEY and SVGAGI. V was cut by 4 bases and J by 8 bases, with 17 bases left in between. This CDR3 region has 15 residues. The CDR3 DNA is TGTGCCAGCAGTTTTCTGGGGGCTCAGGCGGAAAAACTGTTTTTT. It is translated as CASSFLGAQAEKLFF.

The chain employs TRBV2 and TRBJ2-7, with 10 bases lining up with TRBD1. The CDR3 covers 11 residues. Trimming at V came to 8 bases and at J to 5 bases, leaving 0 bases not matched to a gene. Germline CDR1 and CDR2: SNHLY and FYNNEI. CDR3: CASGQGDEQYF. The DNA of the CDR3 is TGTGCCAGCGGACAGGGGGACGAGCAGTACTTC.

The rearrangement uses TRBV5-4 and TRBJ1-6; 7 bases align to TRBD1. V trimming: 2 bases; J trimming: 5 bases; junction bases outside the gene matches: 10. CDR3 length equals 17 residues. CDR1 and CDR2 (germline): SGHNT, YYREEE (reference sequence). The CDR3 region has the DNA TGTGCCAGCAGCTTAGAGGGGGCGGGAACAAATAATTCACCCCTCCACTTT. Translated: CASSLEGAGTNNSPLHF. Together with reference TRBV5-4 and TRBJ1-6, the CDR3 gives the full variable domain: ETGVTQSPTHLIKTRGQQVTLRCSSQSGHNTVSWYQQALGQGPQFIFQYYREEENGRGNFPPRFSGLQFPNYSSELNVNALELDDSALYLCASSLEGAGTNNSPLHFGNGTRLTVT.